Listed below are T cell receptor beta chains from one sample, sequenced in a study of blood T cell repertoires in COVID-19. Clones were sequenced by immunoSEQ multiplex PCR, and TCRdb holds only the in-frame ones, with some missing. The profile shows over 45,000 clones, roughly 87% of them singletons. Sequenced sample: peripheral blood. The receptors here all came from a man in his 60s with active COVID-19. CDR3s leave out the opening cysteine and the closing phenylalanine or tryptophan.

v_call | cdr3_aa
TRBV7-8 | ASSLGTNLNTEAF
TRBV30 | AWSSYGDSNQPQH
TRBV25-1 | ASSEYDLASTDTQY
TRBV5-6 | ASSLGLQGSFSGNTIY
TRBV4-2 | ASSQRLAANTGELF
TRBV24-1 | ATSEQGFGQPQH
TRBV27 | ASRSTGAGYGYT
TRBV11-2 | ASSQGQGANEKLF
TRBV28 | ASSLGVTGFNEQF
TRBV28 | ASSFGTFEWTYNEQF
TRBV29-1 | SVEIVGLAGGLGSEQY
TRBV5-1 | ASSSGTRGRETQY
TRBV4-3 | ASSQDRGAYGYT
TRBV7-2 | ASSLGTSGSGYEQY
TRBV4-3 | ASSQETGNSGNTIY
TRBV14 | ASSSLGVSYEQY
TRBV29-1 | SVVLVLRGGLGDTQY
TRBV7-8 | ASSPAQGLTSYEQY
TRBV7-6 | ASSLVGGAINEQF
TRBV7-2 | ASSYLGGHDSYEQY
TRBV3-1/TRBV3-2 | ASSQDFGQIRNTEAF
TRBV11-2 | ASSLDETGTGFETQY
TRBV20-1 | SARDGSGGL
TRBV19 | ASIPGQVLPYGYT
TRBV5-1 | ASSFQGGGYEQY
TRBV15 | ATSRGDRDNQPQH
TRBV7-3 | ASSLGQWTGELF
TRBV28 | ASSLVQGNIQY
TRBV5-8 | ASSWDGQGWNQPQH
TRBV7-2 | ASSLVRPLNTEAF
TRBV28 | ASVRDRGDTQY
TRBV7-2 | ASSFGTGDNGYT
TRBV6-2/TRBV6-3 | ASSYSTGMVMNTEAF
TRBV10-2 | ASRGSSGNTIY
TRBV2 | ASSGRDSINQPQH
TRBV6-6 | ASRDPDQDGYT
TRBV7-9 | ASSTTPGEQY
TRBV7-2 | ASSPTTGSTDTQY
TRBV19 | ASSMGIAMSTDTQY
TRBV5-1 | ASSADPGQGANEQF
TRBV18 | ASSTDRGQPQH
TRBV7-2 | ASSTGTSSSSEQY
TRBV9 | ASSVLRGGPHEQY
TRBV3-1/TRBV3-2 | ASSPMDRNSPLH
TRBV12-3/TRBV12-4 | ASSSQGFGYT